This T cell receptor (beta chain) comes out of a study of CXCR3-negative and CXCR3-positive naive CD8 T cells (dated by TCRdb to about 2019). Notes on the research overall: Roughly 150 million TRB reads were obtained in total, roughly 1.5 +/- 0.3 million reads per library. Diversity and physicochemical repertoire analyses were performed on approximately 10 donors pooled from two independent experiments. Naive subsets from a handful of donors and memory cells from 3 donors were included in the TRBV-TRBJ cluster analysis.

The full study reports these points: Because surface CD5, which has been linked to self-reactivity in mice, was comparable between naive subsets, TCR interaction strength was also inferred from TRB CDR3 physicochemical properties. Comparably high repertoire diversity was found in both naive subsets, whereas much lower repertoire diversity was found in memory CD8+ T cells. Similar TRBV-TRBJ usage was shown by naive CXCR3-negative and CXCR3-positive cells from the same donor, whereas distinct patterns were shown by memory cells. TRB CDR3s from CXCR3-positive naive cells showed higher hydrophobicity (lower Kidera factor 4), lower energy, and higher strength and volume indices than CXCR3-negative naive cells. CXCR3 expression partially decreased after cryopreservation, so most assays used freshly isolated PBMCs.

TCRdb shows the sequencer as NextSeq 550. The Human TCR Profiling Kit (MiLaboratory) was used to prepare UMI-labeled 5' RACE TRB cDNA libraries. cDNA synthesis used the entire amount of extracted RNA, and PCR amplification then used the entire amount of cDNA produced. Libraries were prepared in parallel using an identical number of PCR cycles. In the authors' own workflow: With a minimum of two reads required per UMI, MIGEC and MiXCR pulled out about 53,000 +/- 10,000 unique UMI-labeled TRB cDNA molecules from each library. On average, around 40,000 +/- 10,000 functional in-frame TRB CDR3 nucleotide clonotypes lacking stop codons were found per library. After downsampling to 5000 UMI-labeled TRB molecules per sample, diversity metrics, including normalized Shannon-Wiener and Chao1, were computed in VDJtools. VDJtools computed clonotype-size-weighted physicochemical properties of the central five CDR3 residues: interaction energy, strength, volume and Kidera factor 4. Following reprocessing of the reads by TCRdb, the data hold one row per CDR3 protein sequence and no DNA is available. These V and J calls rely on TCRdb rather than the paper's analysis. The table for this sample records roughly 24,000 distinct CDR3 sequences. Jointly, the top ten make up approximately 2.8% of the sample.

To note about this clonotype: This receptor's antigen is unknown.

For each CD8+ T cell subset, flow sorting was done in triplicate, and roughly 330,000 cells per subset went directly into RLT lysis buffer. To exclude memory contaminants, naive CD8+ T cells were stringently defined as CD45RO-CCR7+CD27+CD95-. Peripheral blood mononuclear cells were isolated from buffy coats using standard density gradient centrifugation. Naive CXCR3-negative and CXCR3-positive CD8+ T cells were flow-sorted using a FACSAria III. Total RNA was extracted from sorted cells using an RNeasy Mini Kit. From cysteine to phenylalanine, the CDR3 is 15 amino acids long. No DNA sequence was recorded. Based on the germline V gene, the CDR1 and CDR2 sequences are SGHRS and YFSETQ.

Sequencing was carried out using naive CXCR3- CD8+ T cells from blood. Reading the label with the study, this specimen's cell subset or site is: CD45RO-CCR7+CD27+CD95- naive CD8+ T cells lacking CXCR3 (TNR3-). Recombination linked TRBV5-1 to TRBJ2-3; absent DNA, TCRdb's TRBD1 call cannot be checked. The source is a human donor in good health. Some clones in this sample may be carry-over from other donors' samples. The CDR3 region has the sequence CASYPSGGLADTQYF.